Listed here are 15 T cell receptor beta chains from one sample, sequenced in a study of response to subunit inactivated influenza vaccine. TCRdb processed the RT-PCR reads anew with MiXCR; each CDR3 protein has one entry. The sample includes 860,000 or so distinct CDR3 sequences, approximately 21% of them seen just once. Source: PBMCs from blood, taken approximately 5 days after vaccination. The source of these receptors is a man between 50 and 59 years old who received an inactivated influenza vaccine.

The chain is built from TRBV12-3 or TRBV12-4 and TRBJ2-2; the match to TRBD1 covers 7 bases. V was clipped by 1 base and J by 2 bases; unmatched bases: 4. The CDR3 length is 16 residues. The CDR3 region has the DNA TGTGCCAGCAGTTTAGACAGGGGTATCAACACCGGGGAGCTGTTTTTT. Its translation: CASSLDRGINTGELFF.

In DNA form, the CDR3 reads TGCAGTGCAGCCTCGGGACAGTCGAACACTGAAGCTTTCTTT. This gives the protein CSAASGQSNTEAFF. This chain joins TRBV20-1 and TRBJ1-1; TRBD1 matches at 7 bases. Germline V gene data show CDR1 as DFQATT and CDR2 as SNEGSKA (reference sequence). V gave up 6 bases and J gave up 1 base; unmatched junction bases: 8. The CDR3 runs to 14 residues.

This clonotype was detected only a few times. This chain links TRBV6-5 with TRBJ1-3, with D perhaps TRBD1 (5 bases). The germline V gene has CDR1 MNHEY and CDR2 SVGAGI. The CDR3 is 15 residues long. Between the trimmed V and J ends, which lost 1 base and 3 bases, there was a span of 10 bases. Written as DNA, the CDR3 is TGTGCCAGCAGTTACTATGGGGCGAGTGGAAACACCATATATTTT. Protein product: CASSYYGASGNTIYF.

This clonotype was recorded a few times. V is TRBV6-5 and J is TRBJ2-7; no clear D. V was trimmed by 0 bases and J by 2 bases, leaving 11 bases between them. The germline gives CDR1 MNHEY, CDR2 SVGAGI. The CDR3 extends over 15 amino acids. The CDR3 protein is CASSYSEPTAYEQYF. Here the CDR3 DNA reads TGTGCCAGCAGTTACTCTGAACCAACTGCCTACGAGCAGTACTTC.

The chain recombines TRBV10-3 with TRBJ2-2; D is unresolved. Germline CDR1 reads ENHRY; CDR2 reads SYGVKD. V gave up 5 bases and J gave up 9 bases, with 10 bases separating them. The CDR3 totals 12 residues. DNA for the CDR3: TGTGCCATCAGTACCGCGTCGAGGGAGCTGTTTTTT. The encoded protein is CAISTASRELFF.

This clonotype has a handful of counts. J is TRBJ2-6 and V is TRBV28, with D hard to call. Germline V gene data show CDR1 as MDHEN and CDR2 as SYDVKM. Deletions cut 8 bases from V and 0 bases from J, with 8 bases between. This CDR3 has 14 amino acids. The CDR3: CASQVSSGANVLTF. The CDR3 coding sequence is TGTGCCAGCCAAGTTAGCTCTGGGGCCAACGTCCTGACTTTC.

CDR3 in amino acids: CSAGQGNYEQYF. The CDR3 nucleotides read TGCAGCGCCGGACAAGGCAACTACGAGCAGTACTTC. The rearrangement links TRBV29-1 to TRBJ2-7, with D possibly being TRBD1 (5 bases). The CDR3 is 12 amino acids. The V gene's germline CDR1 is SQVTM and CDR2 ANQGSEA. With 7 bases removed from V and 3 bases from J, the gap between germline ends came to 13 bases.

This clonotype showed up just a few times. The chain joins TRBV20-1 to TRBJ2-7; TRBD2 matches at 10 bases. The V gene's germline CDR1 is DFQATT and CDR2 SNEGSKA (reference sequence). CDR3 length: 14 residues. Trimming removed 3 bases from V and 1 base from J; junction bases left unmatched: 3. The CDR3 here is CSASQRGGSYEQYF. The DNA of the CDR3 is TGCAGTGCTAGCCAGCGGGGGGGGTCCTACGAGCAGTACTTC.

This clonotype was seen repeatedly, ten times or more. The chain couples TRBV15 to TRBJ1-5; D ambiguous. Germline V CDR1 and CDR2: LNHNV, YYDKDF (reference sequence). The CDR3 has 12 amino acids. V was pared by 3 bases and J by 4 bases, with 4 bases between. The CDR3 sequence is CATSRDNQPQHF. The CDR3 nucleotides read TGTGCCACCAGCAGGGATAATCAGCCCCAGCATTTT.

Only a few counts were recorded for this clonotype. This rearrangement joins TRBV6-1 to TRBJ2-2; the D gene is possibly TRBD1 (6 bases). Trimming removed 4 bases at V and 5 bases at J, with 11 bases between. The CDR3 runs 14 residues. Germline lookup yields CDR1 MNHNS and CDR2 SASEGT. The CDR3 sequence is CASSAYRATGELFF. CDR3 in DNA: TGTGCCAGCAGTGCATACAGGGCGACCGGGGAGCTGTTTTTT.

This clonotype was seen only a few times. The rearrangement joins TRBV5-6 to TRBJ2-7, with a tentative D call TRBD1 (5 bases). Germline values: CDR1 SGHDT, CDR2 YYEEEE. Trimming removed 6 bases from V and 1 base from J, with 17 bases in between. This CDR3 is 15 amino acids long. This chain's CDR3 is CASTEATRESYEQYF. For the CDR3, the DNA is TGTGCCAGCACCGAAGCTACCAGGGAATCCTACGAGCAGTACTTC. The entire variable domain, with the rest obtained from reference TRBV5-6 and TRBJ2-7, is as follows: DAGVTQSPTHLIKTRGQQVTLRCSPKSGHDTVSWYQQALGQGPQFIFQYYEEEERQRGNFPDRFSGHQFPNYSSELNVNALLLGDSALYLCASTEATRESYEQYFGPGTRLTVT.

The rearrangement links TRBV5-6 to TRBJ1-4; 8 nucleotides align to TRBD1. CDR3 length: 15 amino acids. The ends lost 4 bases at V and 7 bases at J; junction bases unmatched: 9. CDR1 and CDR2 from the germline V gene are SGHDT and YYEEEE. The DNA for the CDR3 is TGTGCCAGCAGCACCTCCGGACAGGGCGGTGAAAAACTGTTTTTT. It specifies CASSTSGQGGEKLFF.

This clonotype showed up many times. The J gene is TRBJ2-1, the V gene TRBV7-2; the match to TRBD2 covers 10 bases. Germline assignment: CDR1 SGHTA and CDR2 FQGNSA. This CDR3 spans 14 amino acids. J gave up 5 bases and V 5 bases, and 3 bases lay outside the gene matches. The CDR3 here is CASSRTSGNNEQFF. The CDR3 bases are TGTGCCAGCAGCCGGACTAGCGGAAACAATGAGCAGTTCTTC.

The CDR3 reads CASSRAWDQPQHF. CDR3 bases: TGTGCCAGCAGTCGGGCGTGGGATCAGCCCCAGCATTTT. V gene TRBV6-6 combines with J gene TRBJ1-5; D unresolved. V lost 5 bases and J lost 5, with 10 bases in between. Germline V lookup: CDR1 MNHNY, CDR2 SVGAGI (reference sequence). This CDR3 contains 13 residues.

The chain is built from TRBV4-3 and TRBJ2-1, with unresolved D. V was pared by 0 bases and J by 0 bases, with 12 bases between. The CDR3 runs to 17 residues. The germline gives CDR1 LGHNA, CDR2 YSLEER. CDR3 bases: TGCGCCAGCAGCCAAGAGCTCGGGTGGAGCTCCTACAATGAGCAGTTCTTC. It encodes CASSQELGWSSYNEQFF.